This passage covers 31 T cell receptor beta chains from one sample sequenced in a study of blood T cell repertoires in COVID-19. Repertoires were generated with immunoSEQ multiplex PCR, while TCRdb's copy carries only in-frame clones and drops some. The data show 450,000 or so clones, around 90% seen once. The specimen was peripheral blood. All receptors come from a man aged 18 to 29 with COVID-19, enrolled during active disease.

This clone was detected only a few times. J is TRBJ2-3 and V is TRBV3-1 (or the pseudogene TRBV3-2); 9 bases fit TRBD2. The CDR3 runs to 16 residues. Germline values: CDR1 LGHDT, CDR2 YNNKEL (reference sequence). J gave up 4 bases and V 1 base, and 6 bases lay outside the gene matches. The CDR3 reads CASSQGASGDADTQYF. In DNA, the CDR3 is TGTGCCAGCAGCCAAGGGGCTAGCGGGGATGCAGATACGCAGTATTTT.

The V gene is TRBV18, the J gene TRBJ1-1; D is perhaps TRBD1 (5 bases). This CDR3 contains 14 residues. Germline CDR1 is KGHSH and CDR2 is LQKENI. With 3 bases removed from V and 0 bases from J, the gap between germline ends came to 8 bases. The CDR3: CASSPRGVNTEAFF. Here the CDR3 DNA reads TGTGCCAGCTCACCTCGGGGGGTGAACACTGAAGCTTTCTTT.

The J gene is TRBJ2-7, the V gene TRBV18; TRBD1 agrees at 8 bases. CDR3 length: 14 amino acids. The germline V gene has CDR1 KGHSH and CDR2 LQKENI. V shed 6 bases, J shed 5 bases, and the junction held 9 bases outside the gene matches. The CDR3 nucleotides read TGTGCCAGCTCTCGTTCGACAGGGGTCCACGAGCAGTACTTC. This gives the protein CASSRSTGVHEQYF.

The V gene is TRBV28, the J gene TRBJ2-3; TRBD1 is a possible D gene (5 bases). Germline V gene sequence: CDR1 MDHEN, CDR2 SYDVKM. Trimming removed 2 bases from V and 2 bases from J, with 20 bases in between. The CDR3 consists of 18 residues. DNA for the CDR3: TGTGCCAGCAGTTTAAGGCCCTTAAGAGGCAGGGCCACAGATACGCAGTATTTT. Amino acids: CASSLRPLRGRATDTQYF.

The gene calls are TRBV18 and TRBJ2-3; 10 bases line up with TRBD2. Trimming at V came to 1 base and at J to 4 bases, leaving 8 bases not matched to a gene. CDR1 and CDR2 from the germline V gene are KGHSH and LQKENI. This CDR3 contains 17 residues. CDR3 loop: CASSPRALAGVSDTQYF. Written as DNA, the CDR3 is TGTGCCAGCTCACCACGGGCGCTAGCGGGGGTTTCAGATACGCAGTATTTT.

The genes are TRBV5-6 and TRBJ1-1; D ambiguous. Germline V gene lookup returns CDR1 SGHDT and CDR2 YYEEEE. V lost 2 bases and J lost 4, with 9 bases in between. The CDR3 contains 13 residues. In DNA form, the CDR3 reads TGTGCCAGCAGCTTCAGAGCGGGCACTGAAGCTTTCTTT. Encoded protein: CASSFRAGTEAFF.

CDR3 sequence: CASSLALESLSQETQYF. Written as DNA, the CDR3 is TGTGCCAGCAGCTTAGCGCTGGAGAGTTTATCACAAGAGACCCAGTACTTC. The chain recombines TRBV7-9 with TRBJ2-5, with D hard to call. Trimming shortened V by 0 bases and J by 2 bases, and 16 bases separated the two germline ends. Per germline, CDR1 SEHNR and CDR2 FQNEAQ (reference sequence). CDR3 length: 17 residues.

This clone came up a few times. This chain links TRBV20-1 with TRBJ1-2; the D is unclear. The CDR3 has 13 residues. Looked up from germline, CDR1 is DFQATT and CDR2 is SNEGSKA (reference sequence). V gave up 3 bases and J gave up 0 bases, with 8 bases separating them. The chain's CDR3 is CSASDVANYGYTF. CDR3 in DNA: TGCAGTGCTAGTGATGTAGCTAACTATGGCTACACCTTC.

V is TRBV5-1 and J is TRBJ2-7; 7 nucleotides align to TRBD1. CDR3 length: 14 residues. V shed 4 bases and J 5 bases; nucleotides not matched to a gene: 9. The germline gives CDR1 SGHRS, CDR2 YFSETQ. CDR3 sequence (DNA): TGCGCCAGCAGCCTCTCGGGACAGTGGAACGAGCAGTACTTC. Translating it yields CASSLSGQWNEQYF.

This chain joins TRBV27 and TRBJ2-7; a possible D gene is TRBD1 (7 bases). V was clipped by 4 bases and J by 5 bases, with 21 bases between them. The germline V gene encodes CDR1 MNHEY and CDR2 SMNVEV (reference sequence). CDR3 size: 16 residues. The CDR3 DNA sequence: TGTGCCAGCAGTTCCAGAGCCTCGACAGGGAGGCACGAGCAGTACTTC. Its protein is CASSSRASTGRHEQYF.

Of note for this clone: A read error is likely, as this CDR3 ends without the conserved phenylalanine or tryptophan. The rearrangement links TRBV18 to TRBJ2-3; 9 nucleotides align to TRBD1. Germline loops: CDR1 KGHSH, CDR2 LQKENI. Germline trimming cut 4 bases from V and 1 base from J; bases unmatched to any gene: 0. The CDR3 has 14 amino acids. The CDR3 region has the DNA TGTGCCAGCTCACGGGACAGGGGCACAGATACGCAGTATTTA. Encoded protein: CASSRDRGTDTQYL.

This sequence joins TRBV7-9 and TRBJ2-2; unclear D gene. Germline CDR1 and CDR2: SEHNR and FQNEAQ (reference sequence). Trimming took off 7 bases at V and 3 bases at J, with 6 bases between the two ends. The CDR3 contains 12 residues. The CDR3 nucleotides are TGTGCCAGCAACCGGGACACCGGGGAGCTGTTTTTT. Amino acid sequence: CASNRDTGELFF.

V and J are TRBV12-5 and TRBJ2-1, with D possibly being TRBD1 (5 bases). The CDR3 contains 17 residues. V lost 1 base and J 5 bases, leaving 18 bases between the germline ends. The germline V gene encodes CDR1 LGHNT and CDR2 FRNRAP. Here the CDR3 reads CASGLANTGQGHNEQFF. For the CDR3, the DNA is TGTGCTAGTGGTTTGGCGAATACTGGGCAGGGCCACAATGAGCAGTTCTTC.

The gene calls are TRBV5-1 and TRBJ2-3, with TRBD2 identical over 7 bases. Germline values: CDR1 SGHRS, CDR2 YFSETQ. The CDR3 contains 15 residues. Trimming cost V 3 bases and J 3 bases; bases outside gene matches: 7. This chain's CDR3 is CASSSSGPGTDTQYF. The CDR3 region has the DNA TGCGCCAGCAGCTCTAGCGGCCCCGGGACAGATACGCAGTATTTT.

A note on this clone: This specimen includes other DNA sequences encoding the same CDR3. The V call is TRBV6-5, the J call TRBJ2-3, with D perhaps TRBD1 or TRBD2 (6 bases each). Trimming removed 6 bases at V and 4 bases at J, with 11 bases between. Germline V gene lookup returns CDR1 MNHEY and CDR2 SVGAGI. This CDR3 has 13 amino acids. The CDR3 sequence is CASSYGGSDTQYF. CDR3 DNA: TGTGCCAGCAGCTACGGGGGCTCAGATACGCAGTATTTT.

The chain couples TRBV19 to TRBJ2-7; 10 bases map to TRBD2. Germline CDR1 and CDR2: LNHDA and SQIVND (reference sequence). This CDR3 comprises 16 residues. The ends lost 8 bases at V and 2 bases at J; junction bases unmatched: 12. The DNA for the CDR3 is TGTGCCAGTCAAGTATCCCCTAGCGGGAGAACCTACGAGCAGTACTTC. This gives the protein CASQVSPSGRTYEQYF.

The V and J genes are TRBV13 and TRBJ2-1; no reliable D call. The CDR3 totals 15 residues. Germline V gene lookup returns CDR1 PRHDT and CDR2 FYEKMQ (reference sequence). Trimming shortened V by 1 base and J by 3 bases, and 10 bases separated the two germline ends. DNA of the CDR3: TGTGCCAGCAGCTTAGTTGGCCAAGACTACAATGAGCAGTTCTTC. It translates to CASSLVGQDYNEQFF.

The chain couples TRBV4-1 to TRBJ1-6; 9 bases fit TRBD1. The germline V gene has CDR1 MGHRA and CDR2 YSYEKL. CDR3 length: 17 amino acids. V shed 1 base, J shed 8 bases, and the junction held 9 bases outside the gene matches. The CDR3 nucleotides are TGCGCCAGCAGCCAAGTTGGGCCGGGACAGGGATATTCACCCCTCCACTTT. Its translation is CASSQVGPGQGYSPLHF.

The chain uses TRBV6-6 and TRBJ2-7, with D possibly TRBD2 on 5 matching bases. Per the germline V gene, CDR1 is MNHNY and CDR2 is SVGAGI (reference sequence). V dropped 0 bases and J dropped 7 bases, with 16 bases sitting between them. CDR3 size: 15 residues. CDR3 sequence: CASSYSRGPVGEQYF. The CDR3 coding sequence is TGTGCCAGCAGTTACTCGAGAGGGCCGGTGGGTGAGCAGTACTTC.

The J gene is TRBJ1-3, the V gene TRBV19; D not resolved. CDR3 size: 15 residues. Germline V gene data show CDR1 as LNHDA and CDR2 as SQIVND (reference sequence). Trimming took 7 bases from V and 0 from J, leaving 13 bases between them. The CDR3 DNA is TGTGCCAGTACCCTAGCGAGGACCTCTGGAAACACCATATATTTT. Translation: CASTLARTSGNTIYF.

The J gene is TRBJ2-1, the V gene TRBV5-4, with 11 bases matching TRBD2. V lost 0 bases to trimming and J lost 4 bases; unmatched junction nucleotides: 3. Germline CDR1 SGHNT, CDR2 YYREEE (reference sequence). The CDR3 spans 16 residues. The DNA for the CDR3 is TGTGCCAGCAGCTTGGGACTAGCGGGGACTTACAATGAGCAGTTCTTC. Translation gives CASSLGLAGTYNEQFF.

This clone has a count of ten or more. This rearrangement joins TRBV5-1 to TRBJ1-6; TRBD1 aligns across 10 bases. CDR1 and CDR2 from the germline V gene are SGHRS and YFSETQ. V lost 4 bases to trimming and J lost 8 bases; unmatched junction nucleotides: 6. CDR3 length equals 15 residues. CDR3 DNA: TGCGCCAGCAGCCACCAAGGACAGGGGGATTCACCCCTCCACTTT. This encodes CASSHQGQGDSPLHF.

The chain joins TRBV2 to TRBJ2-3, with a weak D call TRBD2 (6 bases). The length of the CDR3 is 19 residues. Trimming cost V 2 bases and J 6 bases, with 27 bases left between them. Germline CDR1 and CDR2: SNHLY and FYNNEI. The CDR3 region is CASSERFAQKSGWLDTQYF. The CDR3 DNA reads as TGTGCCAGCAGTGAAAGGTTTGCCCAAAAAAGCGGGTGGCTTGATACGCAGTATTTT.

The chain has TRBV5-5 and TRBJ1-4; D might be TRBD1 (5 bases). The CDR3 runs 14 residues. Germline CDR1 and CDR2: SGHKS and YYEKEE (reference sequence). V was shortened by 1 base and J by 6 bases, with 10 bases between the two germline ends. The CDR3 reads CASSLQGRDEKLFF. As DNA, the CDR3 is TGTGCCAGCAGCTTGCAGGGCCGGGATGAAAAACTGTTTTTT.

The V call is TRBV3-1 (or the pseudogene TRBV3-2), the J call TRBJ2-7; D might be TRBD1 (5 bases). Germline CDR1 LGHDT, CDR2 YNNKEL (reference sequence). The CDR3 sequence is 13 residues long. Trimming removed 4 bases at V and 6 bases at J, with 13 bases between. CDR3 nucleotide sequence: TGTGCCAGCAGCCGGCCAGGGAATGGCGAGCAGTACTTC. As protein: CASSRPGNGEQYF.

The chain links TRBV6-5 to TRBJ1-1, with D possibly being TRBD1 (5 bases). Trimming removed 7 bases from V and 5 bases from J, with 20 bases in between. Germline V CDR1 and CDR2: MNHEY, SVGAGI. The CDR3 loop spans 15 amino acids. The CDR3, as DNA: TGTGCCAGCACCCAAATTAGTAGGGGAAGTACTGAAGCTTTCTTT. As protein: CASTQISRGSTEAFF.

This clone was detected once. The chain carries TRBV5-8 and TRBJ2-1; 10 bases match TRBD2. The CDR3 extends over 16 amino acids. Per germline, CDR1 SGHTS and CDR2 YDEGEE. V shed 4 bases and J 10 bases; nucleotides not matched to a gene: 14. The CDR3 region is CASSGPGLASPFEQFF. The CDR3 DNA reads as TGTGCCAGCAGCGGGCCGGGACTAGCGTCTCCGTTCGAGCAGTTCTTC.

The chain combines TRBV12-3 or TRBV12-4 with TRBJ2-5, with D maybe TRBD1 (6 bases). Trimming cost V 2 bases and J 5 bases, with 9 bases left between them. This CDR3 is built from 13 residues. In nucleotides, the CDR3 is TGTGCCAGCAGTTTACAGGGGTTGGAGACCCAGTACTTC. Translating it yields CASSLQGLETQYF.

The chain employs TRBV19 and TRBJ2-5; D is undetermined. The length of the CDR3 is 14 residues. V dropped 3 bases and J dropped 0 bases, with 8 bases sitting between them. Germline V gene data show CDR1 as LNHDA and CDR2 as SQIVND (reference sequence). CDR3 nucleotides: TGTGCCAGTAGTATTCAACAGAACCAAGAGACCCAGTACTTC. Translated, it gives CASSIQQNQETQYF. Supplemented by reference TRBV19 and TRBJ2-5, the full variable domain reads DGGITQSPKYLFRKEGQNVTLSCEQNLNHDAMYWYRQDPGQGLRLIYYSQIVNDFQKGDIAEGYSVSREKKESFPLTVTSAQKNPTAFYLCASSIQQNQETQYFGPGTRLLVL.

This sequence joins TRBV5-1 and TRBJ2-2; D gene unclear. Germline CDR1 and CDR2: SGHRS and YFSETQ. The CDR3 has 13 amino acids. V lost 1 base to trimming and J lost 5 bases, with 6 bases between them. CDR3 nucleotides: TGCGCCAGCAGCTTGTCCATGACCGGGGAGCTGTTTTTT. The encoded protein is CASSLSMTGELFF.

The chain is built from TRBV19 and TRBJ2-2; 12 positions agree with TRBD2. The CDR3 contains 15 residues. Per the germline V gene, CDR1 is LNHDA and CDR2 is SQIVND (reference sequence). Trimming at V came to 7 bases and at J to 6 bases, leaving 6 bases not matched to a gene. The CDR3 loop is CASTSSGGAAGELFF. The CDR3 DNA reads TGTGCCAGTACCTCTAGCGGGGGGGCCGCCGGGGAGCTGTTTTTT. Supplemented by reference TRBV19 and TRBJ2-2, the full variable domain reads DGGITQSPKYLFRKEGQNVTLSCEQNLNHDAMYWYRQDPGQGLRLIYYSQIVNDFQKGDIAEGYSVSREKKESFPLTVTSAQKNPTAFYLCASTSSGGAAGELFFGEGSRLTVL.